Presented here are 20 T cell receptor beta chains from one specimen sequenced in a study of blood T cell repertoires in COVID-19. Assay: immunoSEQ multiplex PCR; the TCRdb copy retains only in-frame clones and omits some. The sample includes 200,000 to 250,000 clones, around 90% of them seen just once. The sample taken for sequencing was PBMCs or T cells enriched from blood (not recorded which). The receptor set was obtained from a man aged 45-60 years who had been exposed to COVID-19.

In this sample, this clone turned up once. V gene TRBV11-2 combines with J gene TRBJ2-7; the match to TRBD1 covers 8 bases. The V gene end was trimmed by 4 bases and the J gene end by 0 bases; junction bases not matched to a gene: 5. Germline lookup yields CDR1 SGHAT and CDR2 FQNNGV. The CDR3 is 15 amino acids. CDR3 loop: CASSSPGTGSYEQYF. CDR3 coding DNA: TGTGCCAGCAGCTCCCCTGGGACAGGCTCCTACGAGCAGTACTTC.

This clone was detected only once. CDR3 in DNA: TGTGCCAGCAGTGACCGGGGGAGAATCTACAATGAGCAGTTCTTC. Translating it yields CASSDRGRIYNEQFF. The chain is built from TRBV25-1 and TRBJ2-1, with D possibly being TRBD2 (6 bases). Between the trimmed V and J ends, which lost 3 bases and 3 bases, there was a span of 12 bases. The CDR3 sequence is 15 residues long. The germline CDR1 and CDR2 sequences are MGHDK and SYGVNS.

This clone has a handful of counts. The rearrangement uses TRBV11-2 and TRBJ1-2; maybe TRBD1 (6 bases). Between the trimmed V and J ends, which lost 0 bases and 5 bases, there was a span of 10 bases. The CDR3 sequence is 14 residues long. Germline values: CDR1 SGHAT, CDR2 FQNNGV. CDR3 region: CASSLDRQEYGYTF. The CDR3 DNA sequence: TGTGCCAGCAGCTTAGACCGACAGGAGTATGGCTACACCTTC.

The chain has TRBV5-5 and TRBJ1-2; TRBD1 matches at 7 bases. The CDR3 covers 15 residues. V lost 5 bases, J lost 4 bases, and 11 bases stayed unmatched. Germline V gives CDR1 SGHKS, CDR2 YYEKEE (reference sequence). As DNA, the CDR3 is TGTGCCAGCAGAGCCACCCGGGACAGCCTCTATGGCTACACCTTC. Amino acids: CASRATRDSLYGYTF. Full variable domain (missing parts from reference TRBV5-5 and TRBJ1-2): DAGVTQSPTHLIKTRGQQVTLRCSPISGHKSVSWYQQVLGQGPQFIFQYYEKEERGRGNFPDRFSARQFPNYSSELNVNALLLGDSALYLCASRATRDSLYGYTFGSGTRLTVV.

The chain combines TRBV24-1 with TRBJ2-3; maybe TRBD1 (6 bases). The CDR3 loop spans 15 amino acids. Trimming pared 5 bases from V and 6 bases from J, leaving 17 bases between. The germline V gene encodes CDR1 KGHDR and CDR2 SFDVKD. CDR3 loop: CATSVLRDNRDTQYF. CDR3 coding DNA: TGTGCCACCAGTGTCCTCCGGGACAATAGGGATACGCAGTATTTT.

The rearrangement links TRBV23-1 to TRBJ1-5; 8 bases agree with TRBD1. TRBV23-1 is an ORF for which the function is uncertain. V was pared by 0 bases and J by 8 bases, with 12 bases of the junction left unmatched. This CDR3 has 17 residues. This chain's CDR3 is CASSQSRAGGLEKPQHF. CDR3 DNA sequence: TGCGCCAGCAGTCAATCGAGGGCAGGGGGCTTAGAGAAGCCCCAGCATTTT.

V usage is TRBV11-2 and J usage is TRBJ2-1; perhaps TRBD2 as D (6 bases). With 5 bases removed from V and 0 bases from J, the gap between germline ends came to 14 bases. The CDR3 has 16 residues. CDR1 and CDR2 (germline): SGHAT, FQNNGV. The CDR3 DNA reads as TGTGCCAGCAGCACAGTTAGCGGAAGCTCCTACAATGAGCAGTTCTTC. Translated, it gives CASSTVSGSSYNEQFF. The whole variable domain, filled in from reference TRBV11-2 and TRBJ2-1, reads EAGVAQSPRYKIIEKRQSVAFWCNPISGHATLYWYQQILGQGPKLLIQFQNNGVVDDSQLPKDRFSAERLKGVDSTLKIQPAKLEDSAVYLCASSTVSGSSYNEQFFGPGTRLTVL.

This chain links TRBV29-1 with TRBJ1-2; perhaps TRBD1 as D (5 bases). This CDR3 has 13 residues. Germline V gives CDR1 SQVTM, CDR2 ANQGSEA. The V end was cut by 2 bases, the J end by 3 bases, with 10 bases between. CDR3 in DNA: TGCAGCGTTGAAAAGCAGGGCCACTATGGCTACACCTTC. The encoded protein is CSVEKQGHYGYTF.

V gene TRBV2 combines with J gene TRBJ1-4; the match to TRBD1 covers 7 bases. This CDR3 has 16 amino acids. Germline V gene lookup returns CDR1 SNHLY and CDR2 FYNNEI. V dropped 6 bases and J dropped 4; count of bases not matched to a gene: 11. CDR3 bases: TGTGCCAGCAGCCCCGGACAGGCGAACAGTAATGAAAAACTGTTTTTT. This translates into CASSPGQANSNEKLFF.

This chain joins TRBV11-3 and TRBJ2-7, with a weak D call TRBD1 (5 bases). The V gene lost 5 bases and the J gene lost 6 bases, with 14 bases spanning the gap. Germline V lookup: CDR1 SGHNT, CDR2 YENEEA. This CDR3 contains 13 residues. The CDR3 reads CASSLQYGAEQYV. DNA of the CDR3: TGTGCCAGCAGCCTACAATATGGGGCCGAGCAGTACGTC.

The rearrangement links TRBV5-1 to TRBJ1-1, with D tentatively TRBD1 (6 bases). V was cut by 4 bases and J by 1 base, with 11 bases left in between. Germline CDR1 and CDR2: SGHRS and YFSETQ. CDR3 size: 14 residues. The CDR3 DNA sequence: TGCGCCAGCAGCCCTGGACAGCCGAACACTGAAGCTTTCTTT. This translates into CASSPGQPNTEAFF.

This chain links TRBV6-1 with TRBJ2-3; 8 nucleotides line up with TRBD1. From germline, CDR1 is MNHNS and CDR2 SASEGT. This CDR3 has 17 residues. V dropped 0 bases and J dropped 3; count of bases not matched to a gene: 8. The DNA of the CDR3 is TGTGCCAGCAGTGAAGCTTGGACAGGGATTCGGACAGATACGCAGTATTTT. It encodes CASSEAWTGIRTDTQYF.

The chain has TRBV19 and TRBJ2-5; D is unresolved. V was trimmed by 2 bases and J by 0 bases, leaving 4 bases between them. CDR1 is LNHDA and CDR2 is SQIVND in the germline V gene (reference sequence). This CDR3 has 13 residues. This CDR3 is CASSISYQETQYF. The CDR3, as DNA: TGTGCCAGTAGTATATCCTACCAAGAGACCCAGTACTTC.

About this clone: This sample also contains other DNA sequences that code for the same CDR3. This chain uses TRBV5-1 with TRBJ1-1; 8 nucleotides match TRBD1. The CDR3 is 14 residues long. Germline V gene data show CDR1 as SGHRS and CDR2 as YFSETQ. The trim removed 4 bases at V and 1 base at J, leaving 3 bases unmatched. This chain's CDR3 is CASSLGTGNTEAFF. The CDR3, as DNA: TGCGCCAGCAGCCTTGGGACAGGGAACACTGAAGCTTTCTTT.

The chain employs TRBV30 and TRBJ2-5, with D possibly being TRBD1 (6 bases). This CDR3 region has 13 residues. Trimming shortened V by 0 bases and J by 4 bases, and 9 bases separated the two germline ends. The V gene's germline CDR1 is GTSNPN and CDR2 SVGIG (reference sequence). CDR3 nucleotides: TGTGCCTGGAGTGTAGGGGGTTCAGAGACCCAGTACTTC. This codes for CAWSVGGSETQYF.

The chain is built from TRBV7-9 and TRBJ1-4; 8 nucleotides line up with TRBD1. CDR3 length equals 18 residues. The ends lost 3 bases at V and 8 bases at J; junction bases unmatched: 17. In germline, CDR1 is SEHNR, CDR2 FQNEAQ (reference sequence). For the CDR3, the DNA is TGTGCCAGCAGCTTTTGGGAGACAGGGGTGTTAGGAGAGGAAAAACTGTTTTTT. This gives the protein CASSFWETGVLGEEKLFF.

In this sample, this clone turned up a few times. This sequence joins TRBV6-5 and TRBJ1-2, with D maybe TRBD1 (5 bases). Germline V gives CDR1 MNHEY, CDR2 SVGAGI. The CDR3 totals 14 residues. V dropped 7 bases and J dropped 3 bases, with 15 bases sitting between them. The DNA for the CDR3 is TGTGCCAGCACCCCCCTCCCGGGGGACTATGGCTACACCTTC. As protein: CASTPLPGDYGYTF.

This clone was counted only a few times. V gene TRBV3-1 (or the pseudogene TRBV3-2) combines with J gene TRBJ1-1, with D unresolved. From germline, CDR1 is LGHDT and CDR2 YNNKEL (reference sequence). CDR3 size: 14 residues. V lost 0 bases and J 5 bases, leaving 10 bases between the germline ends. CDR3 protein: CASSQDGRGTEAFF. The CDR3 nucleotides are TGTGCCAGCAGCCAAGATGGGCGGGGAACTGAAGCTTTCTTT.

This chain links TRBV6-1 with TRBJ1-2; unclear D gene. Trimming left V 2 bases short and J 10 bases short, with 8 bases between. This CDR3 is built from 11 residues. Germline-derived CDR1 and CDR2 are MNHNS and SASEGT. The CDR3 sequence: CASSERGAYTF. CDR3 bases: TGTGCCAGCAGTGAACGGGGTGCCTACACCTTC.

The chain uses TRBV7-9 and TRBJ1-2; 8 nucleotides agree with TRBD1. Germline V gene sequence: CDR1 SEHNR, CDR2 FQNEAQ (reference sequence). This CDR3 spans 12 amino acids. The trim removed 6 bases at V and 3 bases at J, leaving 0 bases unmatched. CDR3 in amino acids: CASRTGDYGYTF. The CDR3 DNA follows: TGTGCCAGCAGGACAGGGGACTATGGCTACACCTTC.